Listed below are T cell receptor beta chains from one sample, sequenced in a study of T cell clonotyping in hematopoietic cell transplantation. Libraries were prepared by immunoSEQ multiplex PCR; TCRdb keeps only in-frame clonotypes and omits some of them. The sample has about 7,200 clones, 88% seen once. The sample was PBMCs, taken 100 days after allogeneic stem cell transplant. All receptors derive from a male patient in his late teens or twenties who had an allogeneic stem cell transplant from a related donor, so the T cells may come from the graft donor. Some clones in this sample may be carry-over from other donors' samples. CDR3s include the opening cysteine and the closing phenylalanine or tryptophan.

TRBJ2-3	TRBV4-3	CASSQERLAGGPLAQYF
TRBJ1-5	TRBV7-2	CASSRKGAGQPQHF
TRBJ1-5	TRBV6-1	CASSDGVGPQHF
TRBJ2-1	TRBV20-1	CSASGSGEQFF
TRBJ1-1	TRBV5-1	CASSWPALETEAFF
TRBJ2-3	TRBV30	CAWSVYISSGKRTDTQYF
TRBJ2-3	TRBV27	CASRRGPDTQYF
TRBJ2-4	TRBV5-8	CASSPRGREFRDIQYF
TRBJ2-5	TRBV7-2	CASSPVGQRGETQYF
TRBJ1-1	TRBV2	CASTRDRDTEAFF
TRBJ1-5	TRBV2	CASSEALGANQPQHF
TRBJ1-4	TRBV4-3	CASSQDPLYEKLFF
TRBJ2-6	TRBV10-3	CAISGLGGASGANVLTF